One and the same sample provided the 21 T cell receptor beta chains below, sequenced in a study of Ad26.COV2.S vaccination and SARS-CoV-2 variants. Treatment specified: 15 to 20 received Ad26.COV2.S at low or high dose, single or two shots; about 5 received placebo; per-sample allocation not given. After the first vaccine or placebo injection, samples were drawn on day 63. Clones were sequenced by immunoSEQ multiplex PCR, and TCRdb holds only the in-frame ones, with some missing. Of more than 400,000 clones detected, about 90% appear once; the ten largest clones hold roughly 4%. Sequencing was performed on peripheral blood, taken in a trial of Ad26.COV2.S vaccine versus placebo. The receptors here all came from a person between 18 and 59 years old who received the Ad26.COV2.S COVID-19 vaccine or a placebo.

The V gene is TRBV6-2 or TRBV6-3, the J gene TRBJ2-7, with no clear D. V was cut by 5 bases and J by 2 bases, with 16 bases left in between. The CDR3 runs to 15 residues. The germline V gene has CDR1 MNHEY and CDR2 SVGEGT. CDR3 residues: CASSPLRGSPYEQYF. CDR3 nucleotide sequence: TGTGCCAGCAGTCCCCTGAGAGGAAGCCCCTACGAGCAGTACTTC.

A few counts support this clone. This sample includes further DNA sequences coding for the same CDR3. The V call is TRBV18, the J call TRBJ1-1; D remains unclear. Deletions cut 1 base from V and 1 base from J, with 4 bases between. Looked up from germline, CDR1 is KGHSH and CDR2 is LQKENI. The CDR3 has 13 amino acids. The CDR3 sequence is CASSPQGNTEAFF. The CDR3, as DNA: TGTGCCAGCTCACCACAGGGGAACACTGAAGCTTTCTTT.

The CDR3 coding sequence is TGTGCCAGCAGTACCCAACAGGGAGTCTATGGCTACACCTTC. Amino acids: CASSTQQGVYGYTF. This rearrangement joins TRBV6-2 or TRBV6-3 to TRBJ1-2; TRBD1 is a possible D gene (6 bases). Germline loops: CDR1 MNHEY, CDR2 SVGEGT. V was pared by 5 bases and J by 4 bases, with 14 bases between. This CDR3 comprises 14 residues.

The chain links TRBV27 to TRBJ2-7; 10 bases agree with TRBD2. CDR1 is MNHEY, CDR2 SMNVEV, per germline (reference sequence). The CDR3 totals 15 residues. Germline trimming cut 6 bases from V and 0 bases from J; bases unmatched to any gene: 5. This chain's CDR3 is CASRLAGESSYEQYF. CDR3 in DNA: TGTGCCAGCAGGCTAGCGGGAGAAAGCTCCTACGAGCAGTACTTC.

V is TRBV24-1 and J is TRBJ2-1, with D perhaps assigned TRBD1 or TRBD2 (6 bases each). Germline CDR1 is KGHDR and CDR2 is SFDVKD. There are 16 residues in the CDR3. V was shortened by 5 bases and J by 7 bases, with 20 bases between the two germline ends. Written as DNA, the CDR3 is TGTGCCACCAGTGTGGATGTGGGGGGCATCGTTAATGAGCAGTTCTTC. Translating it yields CATSVDVGGIVNEQFF.

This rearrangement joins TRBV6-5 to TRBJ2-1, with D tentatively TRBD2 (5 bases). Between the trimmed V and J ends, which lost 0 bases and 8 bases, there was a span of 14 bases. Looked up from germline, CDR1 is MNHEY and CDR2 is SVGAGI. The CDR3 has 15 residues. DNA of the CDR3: TGTGCCAGCAGTTACTCCCTAGCCGGGGTCCATGAGCAGTTCTTC. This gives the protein CASSYSLAGVHEQFF.

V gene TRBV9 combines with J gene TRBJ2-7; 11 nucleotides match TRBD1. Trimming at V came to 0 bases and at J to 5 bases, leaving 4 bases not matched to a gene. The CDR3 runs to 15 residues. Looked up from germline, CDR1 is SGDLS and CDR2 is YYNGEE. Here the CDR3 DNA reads TGTGCCAGCAGCGTAGAGGGGACAGGGGGGAACGAGCAGTACTTC. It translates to CASSVEGTGGNEQYF.

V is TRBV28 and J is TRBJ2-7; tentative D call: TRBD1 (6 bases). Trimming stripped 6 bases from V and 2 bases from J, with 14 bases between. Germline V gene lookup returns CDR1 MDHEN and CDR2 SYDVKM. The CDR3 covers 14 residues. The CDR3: CASRDRLLPYEQYF. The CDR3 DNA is TGTGCCAGCAGGGACAGATTACTCCCCTACGAGCAGTACTTC. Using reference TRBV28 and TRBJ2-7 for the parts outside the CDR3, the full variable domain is DVKVTQSSRYLVKRTGEKVFLECVQDMDHENMFWYRQDPGLGLRLIYFSYDVKMKEKGDIPEGYSVSREKKERFSLILESASTNQTSMYLCASRDRLLPYEQYFGPGTRLTVT.

The CDR3 sequence is CASSSHRGLGRGQPQHF. For the CDR3, the DNA is TGTGCCAGCAGCTCCCATAGAGGACTGGGTCGGGGTCAGCCCCAGCATTTT. The V call is TRBV11-2, the J call TRBJ1-5; D is uncertain. Trimming stripped 4 bases from V and 6 bases from J, with 22 bases between. This CDR3 has 17 residues. Germline values: CDR1 SGHAT, CDR2 FQNNGV.

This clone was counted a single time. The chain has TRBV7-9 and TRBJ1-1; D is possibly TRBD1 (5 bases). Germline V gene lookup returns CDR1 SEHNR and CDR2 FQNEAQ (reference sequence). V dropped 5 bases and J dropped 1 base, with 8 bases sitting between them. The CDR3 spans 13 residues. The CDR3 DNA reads TGTGCCAGCAGCCCAGGGTGGAACACTGAAGCTTTCTTT. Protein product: CASSPGWNTEAFF. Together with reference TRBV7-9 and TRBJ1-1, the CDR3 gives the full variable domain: DTGVSQNPRHKITKRGQNVTFRCDPISEHNRLYWYRQTLGQGPEFLTYFQNEAQLEKSRLLSDRFSAERPKGSFSTLEIQRTEQGDSAMYLCASSPGWNTEAFFGQGTRLTVV.

The CDR3 nucleotides read TGTGCCAGCAGCCAAGGGGGGGCTCTAGGGGGCCAAGAGACCCAGTACTTC. Amino acids: CASSQGGALGGQETQYF. The chain links TRBV3-1 (or the pseudogene TRBV3-2) to TRBJ2-5; D is possibly TRBD1 or TRBD2 (6 bases each). CDR1 and CDR2 (germline): LGHDT, YNNKEL (reference sequence). This CDR3 is built from 17 residues. With 1 base removed from V and 1 base from J, the gap between germline ends came to 16 bases.

The CDR3 nucleotides are TGTGCCAGCAGCTCGCAGGGGTACACAGATACGCAGTATTTT. Protein product: CASSSQGYTDTQYF. The J gene is TRBJ2-3, the V gene TRBV7-2; maybe TRBD1 (6 bases). The V gene's germline CDR1 is SGHTA and CDR2 FQGNSA. V was pared by 4 bases and J by 2 bases, with 10 bases between. The CDR3 consists of 14 residues. The entire variable domain, with the rest obtained from reference TRBV7-2 and TRBJ2-3, is as follows: GAGVSQSPSNKVTEKGKDVELRCDPISGHTALYWYRQSLGQGLEFLIYFQGNSAPDKSGLPSDRFSAERTGGSVSTLTIQRTQQEDSAVYLCASSSQGYTDTQYFGPGTRLTVL.

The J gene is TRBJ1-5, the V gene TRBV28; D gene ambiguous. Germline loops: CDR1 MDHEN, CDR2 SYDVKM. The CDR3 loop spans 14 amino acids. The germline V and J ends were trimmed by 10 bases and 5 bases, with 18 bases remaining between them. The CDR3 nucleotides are TGTGCCATCGAACCCGGCTCTCGCGATCAGCCCCAGCATTTT. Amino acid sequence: CAIEPGSRDQPQHF.

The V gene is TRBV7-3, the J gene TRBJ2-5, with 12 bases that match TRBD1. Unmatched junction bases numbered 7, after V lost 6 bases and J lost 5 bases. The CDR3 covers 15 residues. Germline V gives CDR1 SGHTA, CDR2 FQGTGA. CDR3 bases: TGTGCCAGCAGTGGGACAGGGGGCATAGGGGAGACCCAGTACTTC. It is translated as CASSGTGGIGETQYF.

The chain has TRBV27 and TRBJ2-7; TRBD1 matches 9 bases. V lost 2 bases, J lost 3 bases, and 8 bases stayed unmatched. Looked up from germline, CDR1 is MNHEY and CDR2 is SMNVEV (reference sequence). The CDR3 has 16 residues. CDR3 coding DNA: TGTGCCAGCAGTTTACGAAAGGGACAGGGAAACTACGAGCAGTACTTC. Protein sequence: CASSLRKGQGNYEQYF.

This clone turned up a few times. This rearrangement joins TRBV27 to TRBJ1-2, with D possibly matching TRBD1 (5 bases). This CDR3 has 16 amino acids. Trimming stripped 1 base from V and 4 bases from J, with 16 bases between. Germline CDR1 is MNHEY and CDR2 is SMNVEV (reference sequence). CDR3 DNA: TGTGCCAGCAGTTTATTCCGGGACGTACCTTTCTATGGCTACACCTTC. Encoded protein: CASSLFRDVPFYGYTF.

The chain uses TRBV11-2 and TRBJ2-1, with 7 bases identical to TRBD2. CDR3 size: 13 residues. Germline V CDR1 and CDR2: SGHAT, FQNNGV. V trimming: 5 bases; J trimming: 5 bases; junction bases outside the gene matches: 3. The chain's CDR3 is CASSLSGDNEQFF. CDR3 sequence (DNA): TGTGCCAGCAGCCTCAGCGGGGACAATGAGCAGTTCTTC.

This CDR3 reads CASSGTGDYEQYF. CDR3 DNA: TGTGCCAGCAGTGGGACAGGGGACTACGAGCAGTACTTC. The rearrangement joins TRBV25-1 to TRBJ2-7, with TRBD1 identical over 9 bases. Germline V gene data show CDR1 as MGHDK and CDR2 as SYGVNS. V shed 4 bases and J 3 bases; nucleotides not matched to a gene: 1. The CDR3 runs to 13 residues.

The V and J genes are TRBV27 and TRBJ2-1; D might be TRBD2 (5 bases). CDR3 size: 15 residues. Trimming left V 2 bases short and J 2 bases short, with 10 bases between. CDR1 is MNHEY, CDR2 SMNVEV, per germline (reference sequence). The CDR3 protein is CASSLEGRAYNEQFF. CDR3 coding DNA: TGTGCCAGCAGTTTAGAGGGCAGAGCCTACAATGAGCAGTTCTTC.

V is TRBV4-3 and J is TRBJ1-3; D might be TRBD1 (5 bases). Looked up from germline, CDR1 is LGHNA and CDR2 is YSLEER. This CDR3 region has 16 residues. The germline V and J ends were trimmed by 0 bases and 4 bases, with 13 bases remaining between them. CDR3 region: CASSQDVAGVGNTIYF. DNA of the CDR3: TGCGCCAGCAGCCAAGATGTGGCGGGGGTGGGAAACACCATATATTTT.

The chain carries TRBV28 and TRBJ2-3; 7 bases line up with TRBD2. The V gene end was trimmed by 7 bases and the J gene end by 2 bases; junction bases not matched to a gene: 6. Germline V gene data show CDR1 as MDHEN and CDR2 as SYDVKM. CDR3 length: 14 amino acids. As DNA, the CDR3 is TGTGCCAGCACGGCGGGAGACCTCACAGATACGCAGTATTTT. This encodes CASTAGDLTDTQYF.